This TCR beta chain comes out of a study of cytomegalovirus exposure and HLA in healthy donors. Study conclusions and caveats: A later analysis reportedly found fewer N-insertions in an Asian-associated ancestry cluster than the approximately 730-donor mean. Among TCR beta chains, those listed as cytomegalovirus-associated numbered about 160.

It was healthy bone marrow donors who served as donors. Although they were nominally healthy when sampled, donors likely had unrecorded immune exposures. On this clone: Its antigen is unknown.

Primers for the PCR totalled 60 Vbeta and 13 Jbeta. Sequenced by immunoSEQ multiplex PCR; TCRdb stores in-frame clones only, minus some. The table has more than 150,000 clones, roughly 85% seen once. The germline V gene has CDR1 MGHRA and CDR2 YSYEKL. The V and J ends lost 1 base and 9 bases, in that order; junction bases with no gene match: 11. The CDR3 length is 16 residues. V usage is TRBV4-1 and J usage is TRBJ2-1, with 8 bases identical to TRBD2. Sequenced: PBMCs. The sequence derives from a man aged 18 to 29 in good health and CMV-seropositive. The chain's CDR3 is CASSQVPGLGAGEQFF. The CDR3 coding sequence is TGCGCCAGCAGCCAAGTGCCGGGACTAGGAGCGGGTGAGCAGTTCTTC.